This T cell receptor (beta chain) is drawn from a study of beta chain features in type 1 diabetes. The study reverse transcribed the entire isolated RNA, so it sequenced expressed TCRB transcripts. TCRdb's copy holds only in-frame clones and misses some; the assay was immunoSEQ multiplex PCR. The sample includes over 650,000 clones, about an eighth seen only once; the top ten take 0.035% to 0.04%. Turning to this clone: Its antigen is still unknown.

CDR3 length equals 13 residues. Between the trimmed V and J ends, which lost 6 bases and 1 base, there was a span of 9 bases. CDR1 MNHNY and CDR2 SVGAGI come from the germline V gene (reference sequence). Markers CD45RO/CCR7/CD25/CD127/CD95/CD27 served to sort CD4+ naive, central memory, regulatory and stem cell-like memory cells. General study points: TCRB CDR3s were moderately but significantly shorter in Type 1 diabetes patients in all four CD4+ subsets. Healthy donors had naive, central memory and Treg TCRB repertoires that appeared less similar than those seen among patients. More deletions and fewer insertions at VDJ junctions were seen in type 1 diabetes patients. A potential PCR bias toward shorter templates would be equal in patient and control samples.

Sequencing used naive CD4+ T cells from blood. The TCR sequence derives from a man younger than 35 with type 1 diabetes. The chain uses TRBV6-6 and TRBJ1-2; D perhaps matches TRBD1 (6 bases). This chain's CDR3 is CASRTGLNYGYTF. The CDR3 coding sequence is TGTGCCAGCAGAACAGGGCTTAACTATGGCTACACCTTC.